Reported below is one T cell receptor beta chain. This record belongs to a study of blood T cell repertoires in COVID-19. Study in general: Material from acute and convalescent COVID-19 was sourced from the United States, Italy and Spain. T cells, B-cell-depleted T cells, or PBMCs supplied cDNA or gDNA.

This CDR3 spans 17 amino acids. The V end lost 0 bases, the J end lost 1 base, and 13 bases lay between the germline ends. CDR1 is KGHSH, CDR2 LQKENI, per germline. Assay: immunoSEQ multiplex PCR; the TCRdb copy retains only in-frame clones and omits some. The sample holds 25,000 or so clones, 80% to 90% seen once. The sequencing sample was made of peripheral blood. The sequence came from a man between 65 and 79 years old in a cohort sampled during active COVID-19. The chain joins TRBV18 to TRBJ2-1, with D possibly matching TRBD1 (5 bases). This CDR3 reads CASSPPIVRASYNEQFF. CDR3 nucleotides: TGTGCCAGCTCACCACCGATCGTCAGGGCATCCTACAATGAGCAGTTCTTC. The full variable domain, rest sourced from reference TRBV18 and TRBJ2-1, is NAGVMQNPRHLVRRRGQEARLRCSPMKGHSHVYWYRQLPEEGLKFMVYLQKENIIDESGMPKERFSAEFPKEGPSILRIQQVVRGDSAAYFCASSPPIVRASYNEQFFGPGTRLTVL.